The 27 T cell receptor beta chains below all came from one sample that was sequenced in a study of cytomegalovirus exposure and HLA in healthy donors. PCR primers comprised 60 Vbeta and 13 Jbeta primers. Using immunoSEQ multiplex PCR, the repertoire was profiled, and TCRdb retains in-frame clones only, with some absent. The data contain roughly 160,000 clones, roughly 80% of them seen just once; the ten biggest clones take up about 7%. Sequenced: PBMCs. All receptors come from a woman aged 25-40 years in good health and CMV-seropositive.

This clone was counted a few times. CDR3 sequence (DNA): TGTGCCAGCAGTCCACGGGGTTGGACGGACCGTCAGCCCCAGCATTTT. Translation gives CASSPRGWTDRQPQHF. The chain uses TRBV27 and TRBJ1-5; D gene unclear. From germline, CDR1 is MNHEY and CDR2 SMNVEV (reference sequence). The length of the CDR3 is 16 residues. The V end lost 5 bases, the J end lost 6 bases, and 20 bases lay between the germline ends.

The chain carries TRBV5-4 and TRBJ2-5; 7 bases fit TRBD1. With the DNA end fitting TRBJ2-7 better, the J assignment may be wrong. This CDR3 comprises 14 residues. The germline CDR1 and CDR2 sequences are SGHNT and YYREEE (reference sequence). Written as DNA, the CDR3 is TGTGCCAGCAGCTTCCCGGGACAGAATTACGAGCAGTACTTC. As protein: CASSFPGQNYEQYF.

V gene TRBV7-8 combines with J gene TRBJ1-6, with D possibly matching TRBD1 (5 bases). V shed 5 bases and J shed 7 bases, with 24 bases lying between them. From germline, CDR1 is SGHVS and CDR2 FQNEAQ. The CDR3 length is 18 residues. CDR3 DNA sequence: TGTGCCAGCAGCCCAAGACCAAGGGAGGCAGAGGGGAATTCACCCCTCCACTTT. Translation: CASSPRPREAEGNSPLHF.

Notes on this clone: Mismatch with germline at one junction end may stem from a read error. The genes are TRBV7-9 and TRBJ2-1; D gene ambiguous. Germline assignment: CDR1 SEHNR and CDR2 FQNEAQ (reference sequence). The CDR3 spans 12 residues. CDR3 sequence: CSSSYIANEQFF. CDR3 bases: TGTTCCAGCAGTTATATAGCTAATGAGCAGTTCTTC.

V and J are TRBV5-4 and TRBJ1-2, with D possibly TRBD1 on 5 matching bases. From germline, CDR1 is SGHNT and CDR2 YYREEE (reference sequence). V was shortened by 4 bases and J by 7 bases, with 14 bases between the two germline ends. The CDR3 length is 13 residues. DNA for the CDR3: TGTGCCAGCAGCCCGGGGGGTAATCGTGGCTACACCTTC. Encoded protein: CASSPGGNRGYTF. Combining the CDR3 with reference TRBV5-4 and TRBJ1-2 gives the whole variable domain ETGVTQSPTHLIKTRGQQVTLRCSSQSGHNTVSWYQQALGQGPQFIFQYYREEENGRGNFPPRFSGLQFPNYSSELNVNALELDDSALYLCASSPGGNRGYTFGSGTRLTVV.

The chain combines TRBV5-8 with TRBJ1-3; 7 nucleotides line up with TRBD1. Germline CDR1 and CDR2: SGHTS and YDEGEE. Trimming cost V 7 bases and J 2 bases; bases outside gene matches: 3. The CDR3 consists of 13 residues. The DNA for the CDR3 is TGTGCCAGCGGAACAGGGGCTGGAAACACCATATATTTT. Translated: CASGTGAGNTIYF. The full variable domain, with the rest looked up from reference TRBV5-8 and TRBJ1-3, is EAGVTQSPTHLIKTRGQQATLRCSPISGHTSVYWYQQALGLGLQFLLWYDEGEERNRGNFPPRFSGRQFPNYSSELNVNALELEDSALYLCASGTGAGNTIYFGEGSWLTVV.

V is TRBV9 and J is TRBJ2-3; 12 nucleotides line up with TRBD2. J gave up 6 bases and V 4 bases, and 3 bases lay outside the gene matches. In germline, CDR1 is SGDLS, CDR2 YYNGEE. The CDR3 is made up of 14 amino acids. CDR3 DNA sequence: TGTGCCAGCAGCCGGACTAGCGGGGCCGATACGCAGTATTTT. Amino acids: CASSRTSGADTQYF.

The chain links TRBV10-3 to TRBJ2-1; 16 positions match TRBD2. Germline V gene sequence: CDR1 ENHRY, CDR2 SYGVKD. J lost 5 bases, V lost 0 bases, and 4 bases had no gene match. The CDR3 extends over 18 amino acids. The CDR3 DNA reads TGTGCCATCAGTGAGTCGGGACTAGCGGGGGGGCACGACAATGAGCAGTTCTTC. Translation: CAISESGLAGGHDNEQFF.

This chain connects TRBV5-1 to TRBJ2-7; 9 nucleotides line up with TRBD1. J was trimmed by 4 bases and V by 3 bases; bases with no gene match: 11. Germline CDR1 and CDR2: SGHRS and YFSETQ. The CDR3 runs to 16 residues. CDR3 in DNA: TGCGCCAGCAGCTCCAACTTACAGGGGGCTAAGTACGAGCAGTACTTC. Its protein product is CASSSNLQGAKYEQYF.

The V and J genes are TRBV18 and TRBJ2-6; 8 positions agree with TRBD1. This CDR3 is built from 15 residues. The germline CDR1 and CDR2 sequences are KGHSH and LQKENI. Trimming removed 3 bases from V and 5 bases from J; junction bases left unmatched: 3. The CDR3 bases are TGTGCCAGCTCACCGCAGGGGGCGTGGGCCAACGTCCTGACTTTC. Residues: CASSPQGAWANVLTF.

V is TRBV11-2 and J is TRBJ2-7; 7 bases line up with TRBD1. V lost 5 bases and J lost 0; bases outside the gene matches: 7. Germline V lookup: CDR1 SGHAT, CDR2 FQNNGV. CDR3 length: 15 residues. The DNA for the CDR3 is TGTGCCAGCAGCCAAGGGGGCACCCCCTCCTACGAGCAGTACTTC. It translates to CASSQGGTPSYEQYF. The full variable domain, rest sourced from reference TRBV11-2 and TRBJ2-7, is EAGVAQSPRYKIIEKRQSVAFWCNPISGHATLYWYQQILGQGPKLLIQFQNNGVVDDSQLPKDRFSAERLKGVDSTLKIQPAKLEDSAVYLCASSQGGTPSYEQYFGPGTRLTVT.

This rearrangement joins TRBV10-3 to TRBJ2-7; D is ambiguous. The germline gives CDR1 ENHRY, CDR2 SYGVKD. This CDR3 is 13 amino acids long. V shed 6 bases and J shed 5 bases, with 14 bases lying between them. CDR3: CAIRHQDRDEQYF. CDR3 DNA: TGTGCCATCAGGCACCAAGACCGGGACGAGCAGTACTTC.

The rearrangement joins TRBV5-1 to TRBJ1-1; a possible D gene is TRBD1 (5 bases). This CDR3 is built from 14 residues. V was pared by 5 bases and J by 0 bases, with 11 bases between. Germline V gives CDR1 SGHRS, CDR2 YFSETQ. The CDR3 here is CASRPAGMNTEAFF. DNA of the CDR3: TGCGCCAGCAGACCCGCAGGGATGAACACTGAAGCTTTCTTT.

The genes are TRBV7-2 and TRBJ1-5; 7 bases align to TRBD1. CDR1 and CDR2 (germline): SGHTA, FQGNSA. V lost 5 bases and J lost 12; bases outside the gene matches: 13. CDR3 length: 14 amino acids. CDR3 in DNA: TGTGCCAGCAGCCTCGGACAGACAGGGAAGCTCCAGCATTTT. Protein sequence: CASSLGQTGKLQHF. The full variable domain, in which reference TRBV7-2 and TRBJ1-5 provide the parts outside the CDR3, is GAGVSQSPSNKVTEKGKDVELRCDPISGHTALYWYRQSLGQGLEFLIYFQGNSAPDKSGLPSDRFSAERTGGSVSTLTIQRTQQEDSAVYLCASSLGQTGKLQHFGDGTRLSIL.

The rearrangement uses TRBV30 and TRBJ2-7, with D perhaps TRBD2 (5 bases). CDR3 length equals 12 residues. CDR1 is GTSNPN and CDR2 is SVGIG in the germline V gene (reference sequence). Trimming took off 4 bases at V and 3 bases at J, with 10 bases between the two ends. CDR3: CAWNGVGYEQYF. CDR3 in DNA: TGTGCCTGGAACGGGGTGGGCTACGAGCAGTACTTC.

The V call is TRBV6-1, the J call TRBJ2-7, with 7 positions matching TRBD2. The germline V gene has CDR1 MNHNS and CDR2 SASEGT. This CDR3 contains 15 residues. Unmatched junction bases numbered 12, after V lost 8 bases and J lost 2 bases. The CDR3 DNA reads TGTGCCAGCTCTCGGCCCGGGACTAACACCTACGAGCAGTACTTC. Protein product: CASSRPGTNTYEQYF.

This chain connects TRBV10-3 to TRBJ2-7; possible D gene TRBD1, 5 bases. Trimming removed 5 bases at V and 4 bases at J, with 6 bases between. This CDR3 is 11 amino acids long. CDR1 is ENHRY and CDR2 is SYGVKD in the germline V gene. Here the CDR3 DNA reads TGTGCCATCAGTACAGGTTACGAGCAGTACTTC. Translating gives CAISTGYEQYF.

The chain joins TRBV6-5 to TRBJ1-2; TRBD1 agrees at 7 bases. Trimming cost V 1 base and J 4 bases; bases outside gene matches: 9. CDR1 and CDR2 from the germline V gene are MNHEY and SVGAGI. The CDR3 covers 16 residues. The CDR3 DNA is TGTGCCAGCAGTTACTGGGCAGGGGGAGGAGGCTATGGCTACACCTTC. This codes for CASSYWAGGGGYGYTF.

The V and J genes are TRBV5-1 and TRBJ2-3, with TRBD2 matching 12 bases. V lost 5 bases, J lost 0 bases, and 7 bases stayed unmatched. The germline gives CDR1 SGHRS, CDR2 YFSETQ. The CDR3 has 17 residues. CDR3 protein: CASRRGLAGSSTDTQYF. The CDR3 DNA reads TGCGCCAGCAGGCGAGGACTAGCGGGGTCTAGCACAGATACGCAGTATTTT.

This sequence joins TRBV5-4 and TRBJ2-1; tentatively, D is TRBD1 (5 bases). Germline V CDR1 and CDR2: SGHNT, YYREEE (reference sequence). The CDR3 loop spans 15 amino acids. Trimming pared 0 bases from V and 4 bases from J, leaving 11 bases between. As DNA, the CDR3 is TGTGCCAGCAGCTTGGATACAGGATCTTACAATGAGCAGTTCTTC. It codes for CASSLDTGSYNEQFF.

This chain joins TRBV30 and TRBJ2-7, with 8 positions matching TRBD1. The CDR3 loop spans 12 amino acids. Germline CDR1 and CDR2: GTSNPN and SVGIG (reference sequence). The V and J ends lost 7 bases and 5 bases, in that order; junction bases with no gene match: 7. CDR3 sequence: CAYSDRAHEQYF. DNA of the CDR3: TGTGCCTACTCGGACAGGGCCCACGAGCAGTACTTC.

V usage is TRBV6-1 and J usage is TRBJ2-2; D is possibly TRBD1 (5 bases). V gave up 5 bases and J gave up 4 bases, with 8 bases separating them. The CDR3 is 13 residues long. CDR1 MNHNS and CDR2 SASEGT come from the germline V gene. The CDR3 loop is CASSIQATGELFF. In DNA form, the CDR3 reads TGTGCCAGCAGTATACAGGCCACCGGGGAGCTGTTTTTT.

The rearrangement joins TRBV10-3 to TRBJ1-1, with D uncertain. Trimming pared 6 bases from V and 1 base from J, leaving 18 bases between. Germline lookup yields CDR1 ENHRY and CDR2 SYGVKD. The CDR3 is made up of 16 amino acids. DNA for the CDR3: TGTGCCATCAGCCAGAAAGACTACAAGGGGAACACTGAAGCTTTCTTT. Its protein is CAISQKDYKGNTEAFF.

V gene TRBV7-2 combines with J gene TRBJ2-5; 10 nucleotides agree with TRBD1. CDR3 size: 16 residues. CDR1 and CDR2 from the germline V gene are SGHTA and FQGNSA. After removal of 4 bases from V and 7 bases from J, the junction contained 12 bases not matched to a gene. The CDR3 region is CASSSRTGGTLGTQYF. DNA for the CDR3: TGTGCCAGCAGCTCCAGGACAGGGGGTACGCTGGGGACCCAGTACTTC.

This clone was observed a handful of times. The chain combines TRBV27 with TRBJ1-2; 9 nucleotides align to TRBD1. The CDR3 contains 15 residues. With V trimmed by 3 bases and J by 8 bases, 10 bases remained unmatched. Germline lookup yields CDR1 MNHEY and CDR2 SMNVEV (reference sequence). CDR3 amino acids: CASSLKGQGPWGYTF. CDR3 in DNA: TGTGCCAGCAGTTTGAAAGGACAGGGGCCCTGGGGCTACACCTTC.

This chain links TRBV4-1 with TRBJ1-3, with unresolved D. The V gene's germline CDR1 is MGHRA and CDR2 YSYEKL. There are 19 residues in the CDR3. V dropped 0 bases and J dropped 7 bases, with 25 bases sitting between them. This CDR3 is CASSQESRSRPPSGNTIYF. The CDR3 coding sequence is TGCGCCAGCAGCCAAGAAAGTAGGTCCAGGCCCCCCTCAGGCAACACCATATATTTT.

J is TRBJ1-1 and V is TRBV5-1, with TRBD1 matching 12 bases. The V gene end was trimmed by 3 bases and the J gene end by 6 bases; junction bases not matched to a gene: 3. The CDR3 spans 14 residues. Per germline, CDR1 SGHRS and CDR2 YFSETQ. The CDR3 loop is CASSSRDRGPEAFF. Written as DNA, the CDR3 is TGCGCCAGCAGCTCACGGGACAGGGGGCCTGAAGCTTTCTTT.